Described below is a single T cell receptor (beta chain) sequence and its context. No antigen is known for it. Use of 60 Vbeta and 13 Jbeta primers characterized the PCR. Profiled with immunoSEQ multiplex PCR; TCRdb holds only in-frame clones, not every one. Of 170,000 or so clones listed, about three quarters are singletons. This sample stems from a study of cytomegalovirus exposure and HLA in healthy donors. The CDR3 contains 14 residues. V shed 0 bases and J shed 5 bases, with 11 bases lying between them. Germline CDR1 SGHRS, CDR2 YFSETQ. Broader study findings: Most TCR sequences were seen very rarely across donors, but some public TCRs occurred in many. When presence/absence was analysed, sequencing depth was taken to be roughly uniform across donors. Reported findings show TCR beta sequences accurately forecast HLA-A and HLA-B alleles in most subjects. A cluster of highly shared sequence variants was likely a sequencing artifact.

Sequencing input: PBMCs. The chain couples TRBV5-1 to TRBJ2-5; D possibly corresponds to TRBD1 (5 bases). The TCR was taken from a woman aged 30 to 39 in good health and CMV-seropositive. The CDR3 is CASSLAQGRETQYF. CDR3 bases: TGCGCCAGCAGCTTGGCCCAGGGCCGGGAGACCCAGTACTTC.